This T cell receptor beta chain came from a study of CD8+ T cells in alopecia areata. Sequencing templates came from extracted RNA that was reverse transcribed into cDNA. Clones were read by immunoSEQ multiplex PCR, and TCRdb kept only the in-frame ones, dropping some. The sample includes some 180,000 clones, approximately 50% of them seen just once. Deletions cut 6 bases from V and 0 bases from J, with 3 bases between. This CDR3 has 11 residues. Germline CDR1 KGHSH, CDR2 LQKENI. As for treatment: oral pan-JAK inhibitor, 5-10 mg twice daily. The material sequenced was CD8+ T cells sorted from blood, taken at roughly week 52, from a patient treated with tofacitinib. The source of this sequence is a human donor with alopecia areata. The chain carries TRBV18 and TRBJ2-7; D is ambiguous. The CDR3 bases are TGTGCCAGCTCCCACTCCTACGAGCAGTACTTC. It specifies CASSHSYEQYF.